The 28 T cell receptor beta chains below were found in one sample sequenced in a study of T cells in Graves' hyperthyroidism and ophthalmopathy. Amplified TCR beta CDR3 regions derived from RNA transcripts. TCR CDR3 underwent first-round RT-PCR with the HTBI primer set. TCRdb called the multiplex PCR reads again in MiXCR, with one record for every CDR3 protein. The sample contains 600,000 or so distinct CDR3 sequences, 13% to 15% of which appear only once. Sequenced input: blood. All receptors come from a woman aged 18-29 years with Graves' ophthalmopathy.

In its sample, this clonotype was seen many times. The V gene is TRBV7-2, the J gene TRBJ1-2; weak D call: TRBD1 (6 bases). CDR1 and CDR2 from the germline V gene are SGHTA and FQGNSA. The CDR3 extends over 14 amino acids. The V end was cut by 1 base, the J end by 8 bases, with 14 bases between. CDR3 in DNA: TGTGCCAGCAGCTTAGATCAGGGGAGAGGCGGCTACACCTTC. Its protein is CASSLDQGRGGYTF. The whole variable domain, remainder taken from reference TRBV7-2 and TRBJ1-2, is GAGVSQSPSNKVTEKGKDVELRCDPISGHTALYWYRQSLGQGLEFLIYFQGNSAPDKSGLPSDRFSAERTGGSVSTLTIQRTQQEDSAVYLCASSLDQGRGGYTFGSGTRLTVV.

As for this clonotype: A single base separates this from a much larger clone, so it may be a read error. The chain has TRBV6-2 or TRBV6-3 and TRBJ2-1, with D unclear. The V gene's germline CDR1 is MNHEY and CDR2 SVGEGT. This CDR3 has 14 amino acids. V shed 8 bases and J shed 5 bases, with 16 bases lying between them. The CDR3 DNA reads TGTGCCAGCTCACTCCCGGCCCCACACAATGAGCAGTTCTTC. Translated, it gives CASSLPAPHNEQFF.

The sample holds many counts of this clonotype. The CDR3 sequence: CASEATYEQYF. Written as DNA, the CDR3 is TGTGCCAGCGAGGCTACCTACGAGCAGTACTTC. The chain carries TRBV2 and TRBJ2-7; D gene ambiguous. Germline CDR1 SNHLY, CDR2 FYNNEI. V dropped 8 bases and J dropped 2 bases, with 7 bases sitting between them. The CDR3 length is 11 residues.

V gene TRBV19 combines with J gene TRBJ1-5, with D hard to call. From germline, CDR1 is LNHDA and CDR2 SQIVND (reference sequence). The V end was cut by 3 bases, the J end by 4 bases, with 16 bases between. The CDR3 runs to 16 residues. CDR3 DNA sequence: TGTGCCAGTAGTATGAGCGTGTCGACATTTAATCAGCCCCAGCATTTT. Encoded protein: CASSMSVSTFNQPQHF. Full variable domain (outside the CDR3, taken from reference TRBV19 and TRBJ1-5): DGGITQSPKYLFRKEGQNVTLSCEQNLNHDAMYWYRQDPGQGLRLIYYSQIVNDFQKGDIAEGYSVSREKKESFPLTVTSAQKNPTAFYLCASSMSVSTFNQPQHFGDGTRLSIL.

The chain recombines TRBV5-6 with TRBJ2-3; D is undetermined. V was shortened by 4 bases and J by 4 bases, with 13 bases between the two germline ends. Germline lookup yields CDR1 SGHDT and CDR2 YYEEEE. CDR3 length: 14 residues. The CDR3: CASSLSSESDTQYF. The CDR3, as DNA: TGTGCCAGCAGCCTATCATCCGAATCAGATACGCAGTATTTT. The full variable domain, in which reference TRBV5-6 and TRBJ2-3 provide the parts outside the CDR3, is DAGVTQSPTHLIKTRGQQVTLRCSPKSGHDTVSWYQQALGQGPQFIFQYYEEEERQRGNFPDRFSGHQFPNYSSELNVNALLLGDSALYLCASSLSSESDTQYFGPGTRLTVL.

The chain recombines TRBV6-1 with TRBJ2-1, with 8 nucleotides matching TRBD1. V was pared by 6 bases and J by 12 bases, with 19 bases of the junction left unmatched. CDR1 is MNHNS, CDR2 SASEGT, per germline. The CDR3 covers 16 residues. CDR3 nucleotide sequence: TGTGCCAGCAGGACCAAACAGGGGGAGGTATCCCACGGGCAGTTCTTC. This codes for CASRTKQGEVSHGQFF.

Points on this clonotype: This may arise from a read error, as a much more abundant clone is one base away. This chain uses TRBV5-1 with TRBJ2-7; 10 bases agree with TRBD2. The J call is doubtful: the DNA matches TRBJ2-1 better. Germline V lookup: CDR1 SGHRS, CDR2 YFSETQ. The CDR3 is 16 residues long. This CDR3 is CASSHPSGSLAYEQFF. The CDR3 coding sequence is TGCGCCAGCAGCCATCCTAGCGGGAGCTTGGCCTACGAGCAGTTCTTC.

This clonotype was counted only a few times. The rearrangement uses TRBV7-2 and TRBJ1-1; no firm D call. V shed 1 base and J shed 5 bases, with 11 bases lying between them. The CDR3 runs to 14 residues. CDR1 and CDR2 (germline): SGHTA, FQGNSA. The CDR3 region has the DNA TGTGCCAGCAGCTTAGGAGGGAGGAAGACTGAAGCTTTCTTT. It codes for CASSLGGRKTEAFF.

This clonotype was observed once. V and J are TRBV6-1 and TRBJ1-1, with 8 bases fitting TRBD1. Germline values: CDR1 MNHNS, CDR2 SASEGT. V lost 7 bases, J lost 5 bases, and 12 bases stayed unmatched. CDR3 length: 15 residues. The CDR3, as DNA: TGTGCCAGCAATCCACAGGGGGAGTATGAGACTGAAGCTTTCTTT. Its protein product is CASNPQGEYETEAFF.

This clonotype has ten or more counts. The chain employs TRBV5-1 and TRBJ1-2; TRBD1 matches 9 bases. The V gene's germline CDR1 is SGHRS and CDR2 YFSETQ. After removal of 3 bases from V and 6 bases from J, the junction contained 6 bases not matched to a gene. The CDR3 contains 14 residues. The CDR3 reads CASSWTRTGDGYTF. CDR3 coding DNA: TGCGCCAGCAGCTGGACCAGGACAGGGGATGGCTACACCTTC. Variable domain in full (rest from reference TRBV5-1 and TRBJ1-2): KAGVTQTPRYLIKTRGQQVTLSCSPISGHRSVSWYQQTPGQGLQFLFEYFSETQRNKGNFPGRFSGRQFSNSRSEMNVSTLELGDSALYLCASSWTRTGDGYTFGSGTRLTVV.

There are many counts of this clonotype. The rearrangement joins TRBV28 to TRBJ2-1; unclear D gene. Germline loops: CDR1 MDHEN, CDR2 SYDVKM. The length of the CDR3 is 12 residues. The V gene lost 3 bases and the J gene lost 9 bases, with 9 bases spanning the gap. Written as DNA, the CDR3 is TGTGCCAGCAGTTTGATGGAAGGTGAGCAGTTCTTC. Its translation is CASSLMEGEQFF.

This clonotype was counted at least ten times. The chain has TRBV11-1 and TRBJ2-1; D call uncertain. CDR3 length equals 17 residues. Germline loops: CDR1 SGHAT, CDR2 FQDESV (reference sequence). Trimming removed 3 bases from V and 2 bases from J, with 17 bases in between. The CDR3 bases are TGTGCCAGCAGCTTGAATCGCTACTCGTACACCTACAATGAGCAGTTCTTC. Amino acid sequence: CASSLNRYSYTYNEQFF.

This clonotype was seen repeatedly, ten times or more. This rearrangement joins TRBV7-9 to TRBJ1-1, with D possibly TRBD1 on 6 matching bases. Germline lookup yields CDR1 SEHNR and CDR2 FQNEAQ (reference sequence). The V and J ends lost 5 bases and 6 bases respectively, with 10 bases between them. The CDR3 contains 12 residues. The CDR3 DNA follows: TGTGCCAGCAGCCCCGGGACATCTGAAGCTTTCTTT. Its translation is CASSPGTSEAFF.

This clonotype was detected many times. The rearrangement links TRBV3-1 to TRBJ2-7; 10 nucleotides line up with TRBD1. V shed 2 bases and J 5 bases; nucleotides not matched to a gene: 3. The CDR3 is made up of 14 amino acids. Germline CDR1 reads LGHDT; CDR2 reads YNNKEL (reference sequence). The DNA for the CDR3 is TGTGCCAGCAGCCAATGGGACAGGGGCCACGAGCAGTACTTC. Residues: CASSQWDRGHEQYF.

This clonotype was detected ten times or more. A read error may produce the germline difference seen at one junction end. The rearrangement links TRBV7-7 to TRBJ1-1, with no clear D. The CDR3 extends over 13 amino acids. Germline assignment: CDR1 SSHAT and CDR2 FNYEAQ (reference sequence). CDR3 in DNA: TGTGCTAGCAGCTTAGCTGACGACACTGAAGCTTTCTTT. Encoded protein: CASSLADDTEAFF.

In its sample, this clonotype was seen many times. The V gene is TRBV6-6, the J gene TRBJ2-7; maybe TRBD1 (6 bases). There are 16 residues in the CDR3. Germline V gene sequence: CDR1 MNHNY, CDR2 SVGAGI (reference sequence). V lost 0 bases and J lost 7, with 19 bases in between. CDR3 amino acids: CASSYSIGGFAGEQYF. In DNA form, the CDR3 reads TGTGCCAGCAGTTACTCGATTGGGGGCTTCGCTGGGGAGCAGTACTTC.

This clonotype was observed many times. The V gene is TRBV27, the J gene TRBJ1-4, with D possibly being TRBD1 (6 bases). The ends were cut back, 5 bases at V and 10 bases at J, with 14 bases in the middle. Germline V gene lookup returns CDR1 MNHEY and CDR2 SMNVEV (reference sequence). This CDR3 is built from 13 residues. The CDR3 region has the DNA TGTGCCAGCAGTCCCGGAGGGGGGCCAAAACTGTTTTTT. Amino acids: CASSPGGGPKLFF.

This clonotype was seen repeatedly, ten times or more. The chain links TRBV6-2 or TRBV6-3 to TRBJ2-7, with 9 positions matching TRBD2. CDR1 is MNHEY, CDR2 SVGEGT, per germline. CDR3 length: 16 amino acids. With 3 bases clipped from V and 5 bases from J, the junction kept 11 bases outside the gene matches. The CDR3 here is CASSYSAGGPSDEQYF. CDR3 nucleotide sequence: TGTGCCAGCAGTTATTCGGCGGGAGGGCCTTCCGACGAGCAGTACTTC.

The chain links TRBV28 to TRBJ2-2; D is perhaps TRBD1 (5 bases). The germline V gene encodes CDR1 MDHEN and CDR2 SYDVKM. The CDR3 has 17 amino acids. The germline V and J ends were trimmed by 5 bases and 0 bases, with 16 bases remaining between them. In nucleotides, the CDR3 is TGTGCCAGCAGTATCGCAGTGGGGCTTACGAACACCGGGGAGCTGTTTTTT. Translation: CASSIAVGLTNTGELFF.

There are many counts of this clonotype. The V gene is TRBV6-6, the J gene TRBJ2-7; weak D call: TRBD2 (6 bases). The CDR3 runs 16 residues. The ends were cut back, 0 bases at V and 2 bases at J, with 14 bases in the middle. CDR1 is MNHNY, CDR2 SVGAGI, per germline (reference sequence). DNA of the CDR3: TGTGCCAGCAGTTACTCGGGACTCCATACCCCCTACGAGCAGTACTTC. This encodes CASSYSGLHTPYEQYF.

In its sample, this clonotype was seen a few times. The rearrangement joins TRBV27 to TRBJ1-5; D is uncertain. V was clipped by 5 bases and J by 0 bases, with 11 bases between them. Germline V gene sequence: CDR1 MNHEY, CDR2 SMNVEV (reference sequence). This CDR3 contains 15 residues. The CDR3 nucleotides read TGTGCCAGCAGTCGTTTAGGAGATAGCAATCAGCCCCAGCATTTT. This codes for CASSRLGDSNQPQHF.

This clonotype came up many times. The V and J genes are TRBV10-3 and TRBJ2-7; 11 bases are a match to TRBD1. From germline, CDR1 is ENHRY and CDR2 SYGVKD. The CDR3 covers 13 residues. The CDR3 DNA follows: TGTGCTCAATCCGGGACAGGGGGCTACGAGCAGTACTTC. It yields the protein CAQSGTGGYEQYF.

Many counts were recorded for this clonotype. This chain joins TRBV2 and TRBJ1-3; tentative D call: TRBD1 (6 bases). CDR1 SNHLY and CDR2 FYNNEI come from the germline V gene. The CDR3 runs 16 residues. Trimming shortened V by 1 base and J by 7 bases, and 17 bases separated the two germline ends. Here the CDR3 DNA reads TGTGCCAGCAGTGAAGTTCTACAGGGAGCAACTAACACCATATATTTT. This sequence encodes CASSEVLQGATNTIYF.

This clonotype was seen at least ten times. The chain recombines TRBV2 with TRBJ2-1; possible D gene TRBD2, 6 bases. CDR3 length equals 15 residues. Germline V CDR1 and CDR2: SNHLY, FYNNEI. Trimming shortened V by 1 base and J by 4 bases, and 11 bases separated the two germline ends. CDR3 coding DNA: TGTGCCAGCAGTGAAGGGGGCGGGATATACAATGAGCAGTTCTTC. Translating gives CASSEGGGIYNEQFF.

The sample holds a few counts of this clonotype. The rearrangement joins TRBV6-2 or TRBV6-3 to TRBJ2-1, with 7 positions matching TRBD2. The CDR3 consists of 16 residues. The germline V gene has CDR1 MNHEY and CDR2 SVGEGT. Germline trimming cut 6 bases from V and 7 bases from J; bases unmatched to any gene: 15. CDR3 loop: CASRNPGGLDENEQFF. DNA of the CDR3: TGTGCCAGCAGGAACCCCGGTGGACTAGACGAGAATGAGCAGTTCTTC.

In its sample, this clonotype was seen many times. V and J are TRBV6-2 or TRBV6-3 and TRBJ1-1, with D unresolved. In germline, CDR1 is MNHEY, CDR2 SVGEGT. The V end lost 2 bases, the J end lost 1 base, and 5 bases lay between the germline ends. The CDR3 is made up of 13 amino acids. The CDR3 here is CASSYRANTEAFF. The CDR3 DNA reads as TGTGCCAGCAGTTACAGAGCGAACACTGAAGCTTTCTTT.

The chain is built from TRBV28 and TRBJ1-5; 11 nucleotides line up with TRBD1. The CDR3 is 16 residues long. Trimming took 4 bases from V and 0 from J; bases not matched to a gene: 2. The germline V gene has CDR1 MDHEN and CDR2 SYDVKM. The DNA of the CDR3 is TGTGCCAGCAGTTCCGGACAGGGGGCTAGCAATCAGCCCCAGCATTTT. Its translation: CASSSGQGASNQPQHF.

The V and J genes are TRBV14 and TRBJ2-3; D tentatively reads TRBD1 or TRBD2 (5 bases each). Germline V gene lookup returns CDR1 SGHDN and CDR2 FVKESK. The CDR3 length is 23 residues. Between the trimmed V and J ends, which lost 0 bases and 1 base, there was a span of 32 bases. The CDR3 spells CASSQDLRFWIPISGPGTDTQYF. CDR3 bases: TGTGCCAGCAGCCAAGATCTGCGGTTCTGGATCCCTATATCGGGGCCCGGCACAGATACGCAGTATTTT.